This T cell receptor (beta chain) was identified in a study of response to subunit inactivated influenza vaccine. The sample holds many counts of this clonotype. TCRdb passed the RT-PCR reads through MiXCR, listing each CDR3 protein once. The profile covers hundreds of thousands of distinct CDR3 sequences, with approximately 15% appearing a single time and less than 4% taken by the ten largest. This CDR3 is built from 9 residues. CDR1 and CDR2 (germline): DFQATT, SNEGSKA (reference sequence). The receptor was derived from a man between 50 and 75 years old who received an inactivated influenza vaccine. Material: CD4+ T cells sorted from PBMCs, obtained less than 30 months after vaccination. The rearrangement joins TRBV20-1 to TRBJ1-2; D gene unclear. CDR3 coding DNA: TGCAGCGCGGACTATGGCTACACCTTC. Its translation: CSADYGYTF.